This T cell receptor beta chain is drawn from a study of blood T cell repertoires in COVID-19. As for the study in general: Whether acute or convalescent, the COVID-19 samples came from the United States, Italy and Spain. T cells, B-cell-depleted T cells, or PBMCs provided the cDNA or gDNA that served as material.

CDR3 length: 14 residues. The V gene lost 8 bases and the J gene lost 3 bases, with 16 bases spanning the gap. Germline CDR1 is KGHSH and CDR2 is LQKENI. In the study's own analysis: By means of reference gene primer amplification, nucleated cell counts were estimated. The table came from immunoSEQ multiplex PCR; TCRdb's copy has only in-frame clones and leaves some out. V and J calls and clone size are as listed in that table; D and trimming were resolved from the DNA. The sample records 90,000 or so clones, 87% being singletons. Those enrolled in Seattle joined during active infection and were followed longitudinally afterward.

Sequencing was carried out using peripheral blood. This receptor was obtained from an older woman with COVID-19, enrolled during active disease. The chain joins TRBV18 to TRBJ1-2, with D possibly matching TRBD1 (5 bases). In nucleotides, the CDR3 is TGTGCCAGCGATCCGGAGGGGACTCACTATGGCTACACCTTC. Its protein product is CASDPEGTHYGYTF.